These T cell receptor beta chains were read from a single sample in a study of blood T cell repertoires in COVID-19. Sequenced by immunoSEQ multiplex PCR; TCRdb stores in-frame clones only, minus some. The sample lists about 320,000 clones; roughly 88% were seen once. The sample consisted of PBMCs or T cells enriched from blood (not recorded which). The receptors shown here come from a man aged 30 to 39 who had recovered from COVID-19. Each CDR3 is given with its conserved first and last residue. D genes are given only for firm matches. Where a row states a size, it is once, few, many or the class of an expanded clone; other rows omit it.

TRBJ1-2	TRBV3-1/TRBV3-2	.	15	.	CASSQDLLVPYGYTF	TGTGCCAGCAGCCAAGATCTATTAGTCCCCTATGGCTACACCTTC
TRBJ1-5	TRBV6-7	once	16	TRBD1	CASSYPTGGAGQPQHF	TGTGCCAGCAGTTACCCCACAGGGGGCGCGGGTCAGCCCCAGCATTTT
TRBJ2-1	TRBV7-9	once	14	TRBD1	CASSPRDRVYEQFF	TGTGCCAGCAGCCCCCGGGACAGGGTTTATGAGCAGTTCTTC
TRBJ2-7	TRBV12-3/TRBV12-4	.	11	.	CASSIRQRPYF	TGTGCCAGCAGTATTAGACAGAGACCCTACTTC
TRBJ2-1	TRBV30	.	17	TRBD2	CAWSSTSGGFGHNEQFF	TGTGCCTGGAGTTCCACTAGCGGTGGGTTCGGGCACAATGAGCAGTTCTTC
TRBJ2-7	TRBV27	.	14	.	CASSLGLGAYEQYF	TGTGCCAGCAGTTTAGGATTGGGAGCCTACGAGCAGTACTTC
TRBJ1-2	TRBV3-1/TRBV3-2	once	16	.	CASSPTRANVWEGYTF	TGTGCCAGCAGCCCTACAAGGGCCAATGTATGGGAGGGCTACACCTTC
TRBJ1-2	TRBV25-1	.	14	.	CASSEFGGNYGYTF	TGTGCCAGCAGTGAATTCGGGGGTAACTATGGCTACACCTTC
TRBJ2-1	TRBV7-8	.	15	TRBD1	CASSSGTGVRNEQFF	TGTGCCAGCAGCTCCGGGACAGGGGTTCGAAATGAGCAGTTCTTC
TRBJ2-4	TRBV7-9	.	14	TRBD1	CASSFQGADDIQYF	TGTGCCAGCAGCTTTCAGGGGGCTGACGACATTCAGTACTTC
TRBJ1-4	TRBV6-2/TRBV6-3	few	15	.	CASSYSSREGEKLFF	TGTGCCAGCAGTTACTCGTCCAGGGAAGGTGAAAAACTGTTTTTT
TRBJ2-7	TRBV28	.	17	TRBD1	CASSLISGSGGSYEQYF	TGTGCCAGCAGTTTAATTTCAGGGTCAGGGGGCTCCTACGAGCAGTACTTC
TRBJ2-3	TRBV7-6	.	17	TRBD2	CASSLISGGAATDTQYF	TGTGCCAGCAGCTTGATTAGCGGGGGGGCGGCGACAGATACGCAGTATTTT
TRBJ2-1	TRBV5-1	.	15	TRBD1	CASSSTGGGYNEQFF	TGCGCCAGCAGCTCCACAGGGGGAGGATACAATGAGCAGTTCTTC
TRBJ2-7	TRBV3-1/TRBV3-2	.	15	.	CASSQDPGLAYEQYF	TGTGCCAGCAGCCAAGATCCGGGATTAGCCTACGAGCAGTACTTC
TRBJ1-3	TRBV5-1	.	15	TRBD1	CASSLDRGPGNTIYF	TGCGCCAGCAGCTTGGACAGGGGGCCTGGAAACACCATATATTTT
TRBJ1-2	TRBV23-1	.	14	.	CASSQSGDSCGYTF	TGCGCCAGCAGTCAATCGGGCGACAGCTGTGGCTACACCTTC
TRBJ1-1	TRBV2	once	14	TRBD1	CASISRGQNTEAFF	TGTGCCAGCATCTCCAGGGGGCAGAACACTGAAGCTTTCTTT
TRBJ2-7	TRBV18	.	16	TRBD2	CASSPSAGTSRVEQYF	TGTGCCAGCTCACCCAGTGCCGGGACTAGTCGGGTCGAGCAGTACTTC
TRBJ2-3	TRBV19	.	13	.	CASSIDLSTALNF	TGTGCCAGTAGTATAGATCTGAGTACCGCTCTGAATTTT
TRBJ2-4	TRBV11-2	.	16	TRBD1	CASRLGTGLAKNIQYF	TGTGCCAGCAGACTAGGGACAGGGCTAGCCAAAAACATTCAGTACTTC
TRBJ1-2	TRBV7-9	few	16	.	CASSLLGGRGNYGYTF	TGTGCCAGCAGCTTATTAGGAGGACGGGGTAACTATGGCTACACCTTC
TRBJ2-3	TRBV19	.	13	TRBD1	CASRTGMGDTQYF	TGTGCCAGCCGGACAGGGATGGGAGATACGCAGTATTTT